The 23 T cell receptor beta chains reported below all come from one sample, sequenced in a study of metastatic and nonmetastatic thyroid tumors. TCRdb re-clonotyped the PCR reads through MiXCR. The sample lists 70,000 or so clones; more than 13% were seen once. Each patient came to thyroid surgery without any prior treatment (of any kind). The sequenced sample was blood. The receptors derive from a male donor with papillary thyroid cancer or a benign thyroid nodule (not recorded which). Some clones in this sample may be carry-over from other donors' samples.

In the case of this clone: A single base separates this from a much larger clone, so it may be a read error. The rearrangement links TRBV6-9 to TRBJ1-4; the match to TRBD1 covers 10 bases. This CDR3 region has 16 residues. The ends lost 6 bases at V and 6 bases at J; junction bases unmatched: 10. Germline V gene sequence: CDR1 MNHGY, CDR2 SVAAGI. The CDR3: CASSPWGTGVHEKLFF. DNA for the CDR3: TGTGCCAGCAGCCCTTGGGGGACAGGGGTCCATGAAAAACTGTTTTTT.

This clone showed up many times. This chain links TRBV7-3 with TRBJ2-3; 8 bases map to TRBD2. Germline-derived CDR1 and CDR2 are SGHTA and FQGTGA. The CDR3 has 16 residues. The V segment lost 3 bases and the J segment 3 bases; nucleotides outside the gene matches: 8. CDR3 sequence reads: CASSLGGLEVTDTQYF. CDR3 bases: TGTGCCAGCAGCTTGGGGGGACTAGAGGTAACAGATACGCAGTATTTT.

This clone was seen at least ten times. The CDR3 protein is CASSPSTRTQYF. The CDR3 DNA is TGTGCCAGCAGCCCATCGACCCGTACGCAGTATTTT. This chain uses TRBV6-2 or TRBV6-3 with TRBJ2-3; D is ambiguous. Germline assignment: CDR1 MNHEY and CDR2 SVGEGT. The CDR3 sequence is 12 residues long. V was trimmed by 6 bases and J by 8 bases, leaving 12 bases between them.

This clone was seen repeatedly, ten times or more. This chain uses TRBV14 with TRBJ2-3; 12 positions agree with TRBD2. V lost 6 bases to trimming and J lost 4 bases; unmatched junction nucleotides: 5. The CDR3 runs to 15 residues. From germline, CDR1 is SGHDN and CDR2 FVKESK. CDR3 amino acids: CASSLAGGPPDTQYF. CDR3 nucleotide sequence: TGTGCCAGCAGTCTAGCGGGAGGGCCCCCAGATACGCAGTATTTT.

This clone was picked up a small number of times. The CDR3: CASSYDRPALGSPLHF. CDR3 nucleotide sequence: TGTGCCAGCAGTTACGATCGACCCGCTTTGGGTTCACCCCTCCACTTT. The chain carries TRBV6-6 and TRBJ1-6; D remains ambiguous. The germline V gene has CDR1 MNHNY and CDR2 SVGAGI (reference sequence). CDR3 length: 16 amino acids. V shed 2 bases and J shed 9 bases, with 17 bases lying between them.

This chain uses TRBV6-1 with TRBJ2-7; no reliable D call. The V gene's germline CDR1 is MNHNS and CDR2 SASEGT. The CDR3 has 15 amino acids. V lost 6 bases and J 1 base, leaving 16 bases between the germline ends. CDR3 amino acids: CASRAWIPTSYEQYF. In DNA, the CDR3 is TGTGCCAGCAGGGCGTGGATCCCAACTTCCTACGAGCAGTACTTC.

This clone was recorded many times. The chain carries TRBV3-1 and TRBJ1-1; D call uncertain. Germline CDR1 reads LGHDT; CDR2 reads YNNKEL (reference sequence). Trimming removed 4 bases from V and 7 bases from J, with 16 bases in between. This CDR3 comprises 14 residues. CDR3 sequence reads: CASSPGAVLGEAFF. Here the CDR3 DNA reads TGTGCCAGCAGCCCGGGAGCCGTGTTGGGTGAAGCTTTCTTT.

This clone has at least ten counts. The rearrangement uses TRBV6-1 and TRBJ1-1; 7 nucleotides align to TRBD1. Germline values: CDR1 MNHNS, CDR2 SASEGT. The CDR3 length is 15 residues. J lost 1 base, V lost 6 bases, and 8 bases had no gene match. Here the CDR3 DNA reads TGTGCCAGCAGCAAACCTCAGGGGGAGAACACTGAAGCTTTCTTT. Translation: CASSKPQGENTEAFF.

Ten or more counts support this clone. The V and J genes are TRBV6-1 and TRBJ1-1; D call uncertain. CDR1 and CDR2 from the germline V gene are MNHNS and SASEGT. This CDR3 is built from 13 residues. V dropped 1 base and J dropped 3 bases, with 6 bases sitting between them. CDR3 DNA: TGTGCCAGCAGTGAAGACATGGACACTGAAGCTTTCTTT. Encoded protein: CASSEDMDTEAFF.

This clone was seen at least ten times. One base away lies a much larger clone, so this may be a sequencing read error. The chain's CDR3 is CASKSNREHYEQCF. Here the CDR3 DNA reads TGTGCCAGCAAATCCAACCGGGAGCATTACGAGCAGTGCTTC. This chain joins TRBV7-2 and TRBJ2-7; weak D call: TRBD2 (6 bases). The germline V gene has CDR1 SGHTA and CDR2 FQGNSA. The CDR3 covers 14 residues.

Turning to this clone: Likely a read error: the CDR3 ends without its conserved phenylalanine or tryptophan. This chain links TRBV19 with TRBJ1-5; perhaps TRBD1 as D (6 bases). The CDR3 runs to 15 residues. Germline V CDR1 and CDR2: LNHDA, SQIVND (reference sequence). V was clipped by 5 bases and J by 4 bases, with 15 bases between them. CDR3 sequence (DNA): TGTGCCAGTAGTCCCCTACAGGGCCAAAATCAGCCCCAGCATTCT. Its protein is CASSPLQGQNQPQHS.

This clone came up many times. Within the sample, other DNA sequences also encode this same CDR3. The chain carries TRBV4-3 and TRBJ2-1, with 9 bases fitting TRBD2. V lost 0 bases and J lost 12; bases outside the gene matches: 9. Per germline, CDR1 LGHNA and CDR2 YSLEER. This CDR3 has 15 amino acids. CDR3 nucleotides: TGCGCCAGCAGCCAAGATTCAGCGGGAGGTTCACGGCAGTTCTTC. This gives the protein CASSQDSAGGSRQFF.

This clone appeared many times. The chain has TRBV2 and TRBJ1-2; D is unresolved. The V gene's germline CDR1 is SNHLY and CDR2 FYNNEI. The CDR3 covers 12 residues. The V gene lost 4 bases and the J gene lost 7 bases, with 10 bases spanning the gap. The CDR3 protein is CASSALSSGYTF. CDR3 DNA: TGTGCCAGCAGTGCCCTCAGTTCTGGCTACACCTTC.

This clone was seen at least ten times. The gene calls are TRBV9 and TRBJ2-1, with unresolved D. The CDR3 loop spans 12 amino acids. Germline CDR1 SGDLS, CDR2 YYNGEE. The ends were cut back, 0 bases at V and 5 bases at J, with 3 bases in the middle. CDR3 in amino acids: CASSVADNEQFF. CDR3 coding DNA: TGTGCCAGCAGCGTAGCCGACAATGAGCAGTTCTTC.

In its sample, this clone was seen many times. V and J are TRBV19 and TRBJ1-4; 9 bases align to TRBD1. Germline CDR1 and CDR2: LNHDA and SQIVND (reference sequence). This CDR3 region has 15 residues. Trimming took 5 bases from V and 6 from J; bases not matched to a gene: 7. The CDR3 DNA reads as TGTGCCAGTAGTCCCTCAAGGACAGGGGATGAAAAACTGTTTTTT. It encodes CASSPSRTGDEKLFF.

The table lists this clone with many counts. The V gene is TRBV18, the J gene TRBJ2-5; the D is unclear. In germline, CDR1 is KGHSH, CDR2 LQKENI. Trimming stripped 3 bases from V and 2 bases from J, with 10 bases between. This CDR3 has 14 residues. The CDR3 sequence: CASSPIPVQETQYF. The CDR3 nucleotides are TGTGCCAGCTCACCTATACCAGTTCAAGAGACCCAGTACTTC.

The table lists this clone with many counts. The CDR3 region is CASSYSGSAETQYF. The CDR3 DNA follows: TGTGCCAGCAGTTATAGCGGGAGCGCCGAGACCCAGTACTTC. The V and J genes are TRBV27 and TRBJ2-5; TRBD2 matches at 9 bases. Looked up from germline, CDR1 is MNHEY and CDR2 is SMNVEV (reference sequence). V lost 4 bases and J lost 5; bases outside the gene matches: 5. CDR3 length equals 14 residues.

This clone was detected a few times. One end of the junction does not line up with germline, which may come from a read error. The chain recombines TRBV6-6 with TRBJ2-1; D may correspond to TRBD1 or TRBD2 (5 bases each). This CDR3 contains 13 residues. Germline V gene data show CDR1 as MNHNY and CDR2 as SVGAGI (reference sequence). The DNA of the CDR3 is TGTGCCAGCATTTACTCGAGGGGCAATGAGCAGTTCTTC. Translation gives CASIYSRGNEQFF.

This clone was seen repeatedly, ten times or more. Other DNA sequences in this sample translate to the same CDR3. The V gene is TRBV6-2 or TRBV6-3, the J gene TRBJ2-1; TRBD2 aligns across 11 bases. With V trimmed by 6 bases and J by 5 bases, 3 bases remained unmatched. Germline CDR1 reads MNHEY; CDR2 reads SVGEGT. The CDR3 totals 14 residues. The CDR3 nucleotides read TGTGCCAGCAGACGACTAGCGGGGAACAATGAGCAGTTCTTC. This sequence encodes CASRRLAGNNEQFF.

The chain has TRBV6-1 and TRBJ1-1; D is possibly TRBD1 (5 bases). This CDR3 spans 14 amino acids. The germline V gene encodes CDR1 MNHNS and CDR2 SASEGT. Trimming took 5 bases from V and 1 from J, leaving 11 bases between them. The CDR3 is CASSSGQTNTEAFF. CDR3 nucleotide sequence: TGTGCCAGCAGTTCGGGGCAGACGAACACTGAAGCTTTCTTT.

This clone occurred a few times. The chain recombines TRBV28 with TRBJ2-1, with D perhaps matching TRBD2 (5 bases). Germline loops: CDR1 MDHEN, CDR2 SYDVKM. The CDR3 length is 18 residues. V was clipped by 5 bases and J by 3 bases, with 23 bases between them. This CDR3 is CASSPAELLGDFYNEQFF. CDR3 bases: TGTGCCAGCAGTCCAGCCGAACTATTGGGAGACTTCTACAATGAGCAGTTCTTC.

There are many counts of this clone. The gene calls are TRBV19 and TRBJ2-1; possible D gene TRBD2, 6 bases. Trimming removed 8 bases from V and 1 base from J, with 15 bases in between. The length of the CDR3 is 15 residues. Germline V CDR1 and CDR2: LNHDA, SQIVND (reference sequence). The CDR3 DNA reads as TGTGCCAGTGGGGAGGCGTTAGGGTCCTACAATGAGCAGTTCTTC. Its translation: CASGEALGSYNEQFF.

J is TRBJ2-5 and V is TRBV6-1; 7 bases are a match to TRBD2. This CDR3 comprises 15 residues. Germline CDR1 and CDR2: MNHNS and SASEGT. The junction had 9 bases not matched to a gene; V was cut back by 6 bases and J by 2 bases. Here the CDR3 DNA reads TGTGCCAGCAGCGGAATCGCGGGAGAACAAGAGACCCAGTACTTC. It encodes CASSGIAGEQETQYF.